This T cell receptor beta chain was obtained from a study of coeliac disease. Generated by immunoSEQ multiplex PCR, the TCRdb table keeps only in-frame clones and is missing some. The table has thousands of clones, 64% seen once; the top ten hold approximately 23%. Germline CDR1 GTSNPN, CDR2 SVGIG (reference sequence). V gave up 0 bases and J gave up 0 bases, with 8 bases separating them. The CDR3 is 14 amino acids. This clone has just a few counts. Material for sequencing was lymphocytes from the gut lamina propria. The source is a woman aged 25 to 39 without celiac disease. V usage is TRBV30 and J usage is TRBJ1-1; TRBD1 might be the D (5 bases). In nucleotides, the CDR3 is TGTGCCTGGAGTGTTGACAGCATGAACACTGAAGCTTTCTTT. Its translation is CAWSVDSMNTEAFF.